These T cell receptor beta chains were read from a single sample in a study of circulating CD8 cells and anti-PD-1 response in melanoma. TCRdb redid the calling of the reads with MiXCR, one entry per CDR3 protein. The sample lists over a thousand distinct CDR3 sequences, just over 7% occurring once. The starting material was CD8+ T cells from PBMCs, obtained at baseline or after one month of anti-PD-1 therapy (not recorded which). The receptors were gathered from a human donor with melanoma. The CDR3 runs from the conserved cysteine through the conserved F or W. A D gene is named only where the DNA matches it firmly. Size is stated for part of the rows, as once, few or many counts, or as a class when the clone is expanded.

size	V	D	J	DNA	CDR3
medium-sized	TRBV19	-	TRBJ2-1	TGTGCCAGTACCCCAACAGGGCGCTACAATGAGCAGTTCTTC	CASTPTGRYNEQFF
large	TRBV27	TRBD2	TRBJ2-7	TGTGCCAGCAGTTTATTGGGAGGGTACGAGCAGTACTTC	CASSLLGGYEQYF
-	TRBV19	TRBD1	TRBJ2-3	TGTGCCAGTAGTATATATGAGGACAGGGGCGCAGATACGCAGTATTTT	CASSIYEDRGADTQYF
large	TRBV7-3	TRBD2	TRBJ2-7	TGTGCCAGCAGCTTACTAGCGGGGGGGCCGAACGAGCAGTACTTC	CASSLLAGGPNEQYF
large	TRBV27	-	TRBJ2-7	TGTGCCAGCAGTTTATCTACCTCCTACGAGCAGTACTTC	CASSLSTSYEQYF
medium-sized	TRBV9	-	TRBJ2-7	TGTGCCAGCAGCGCGGCAGGGGGGAACTACGAGCAGTACTTC	CASSAAGGNYEQYF
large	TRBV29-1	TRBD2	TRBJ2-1	TGCAGCGTTGAGGGACTAGAAAATGAGCAGTTCTTC	CSVEGLENEQFF
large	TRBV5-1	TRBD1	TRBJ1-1	TGCGCCAGCAGCCCCTGCCCGACAGGGTCTAAATGGTTCCAGAACACTGAAGCTTTCTTT	CASSPCPTGSKWFQNTEAFF
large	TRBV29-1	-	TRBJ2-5	TGCAGCGTTTACGCCCTCCGGGGTTACCAAGAGACCCAGTACTTC	CSVYALRGYQETQYF
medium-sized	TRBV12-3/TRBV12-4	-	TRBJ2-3	TGTGCCAGCAGTTTTACGGGGCTTCGGACAGATACGCAGTATTTT	CASSFTGLRTDTQYF
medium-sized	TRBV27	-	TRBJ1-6	TGTGCCAGCAGTTTACCTTCTCGGGGGAGGCGTAATTCACCCCTCCACTTT	CASSLPSRGRRNSPLHF
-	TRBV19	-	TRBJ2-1	TGTGCCAGTAGTTTCAGAGGGGGGGCCGGTAATGAGCAGTTCTTC	CASSFRGGAGNEQFF
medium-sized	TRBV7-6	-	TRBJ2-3	TGTGCCAGCAGCCAGACCCGGGTCACAGATACGCAGTATTTT	CASSQTRVTDTQYF
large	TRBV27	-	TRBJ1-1	TGTGCCAGCAGTTTATCGTGGGGGGCCCCTGAAGCTTTCTTT	CASSLSWGAPEAFF
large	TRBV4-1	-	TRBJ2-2	TGCGCCAGCAGCCAATCAAGCACCGGGGAGCTGTTTTTT	CASSQSSTGELFF
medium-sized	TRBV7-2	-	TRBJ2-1	TGTGCCAGCAGCAAAGAGGGGGGGTCTAATGAGCAGTTCTTC	CASSKEGGSNEQFF
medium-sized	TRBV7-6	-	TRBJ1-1	TGTGCCAGCAGCTTAGAACCTGGGGCGACGGGGGGGTTGATGAACACTGAAGCTTTCTTT	CASSLEPGATGGLMNTEAFF
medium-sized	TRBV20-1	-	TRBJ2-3	TGCAGTGCTCACCCCTGGGGGGAGAACACAGATACGCAGTATTTT	CSAHPWGENTDTQYF
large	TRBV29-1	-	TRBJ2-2	TGCAGCGTTGAGTCAGGGATGAGTGGCACCGGGGAGCTGTTTTTT	CSVESGMSGTGELFF
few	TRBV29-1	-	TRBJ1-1	TGCAGCGTTGAAGTCGGAGGGGTGGCTTTCTTT	CSVEVGGVAFF
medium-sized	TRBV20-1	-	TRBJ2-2	TGCAGTGCTACTGGACAGTTCACCGGGGAGCTGTTTTTT	CSATGQFTGELFF
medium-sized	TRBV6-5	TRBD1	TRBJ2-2	TGTGCCAGCAGTCAACGGGACAGCCGAACCGGGGAGCTGTTTTTT	CASSQRDSRTGELFF
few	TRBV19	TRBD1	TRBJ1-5	TGTGCCAGTAGTCCGGGACAGAAAAATCAGCCCCAGCATTTT	CASSPGQKNQPQHF
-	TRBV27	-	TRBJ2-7	TGTGCCAGCAGTCTCCTTGTTACGGGCCGGGGAAGCTCCTACGAGCAGTACTTC	CASSLLVTGRGSSYEQYF
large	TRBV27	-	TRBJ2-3	TGTGCCAGCAGGATGTTGGGAGACGCCTCTCAGTATTTT	CASRMLGDASQYF
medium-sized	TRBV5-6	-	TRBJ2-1	TGTGCCAGCAGCTTGGTTAAAGGGTCCACCTCCTACAATGAGCAGTTCTTC	CASSLVKGSTSYNEQFF
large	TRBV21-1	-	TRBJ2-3	TGTGCCAGCAGCAAACTGAAACAGGCAGGGCGTTACACAGATACGCAGTATTTT	CASSKLKQAGRYTDTQYF
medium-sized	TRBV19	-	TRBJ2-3	TGTGCCAGTACCAGGACTAGCACAGATACGCAGTATTTT	CASTRTSTDTQYF
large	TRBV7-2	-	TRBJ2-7	TGTGCCAGCAGCTCCGGGGGAGCCAACGAGCAGTACTTC	CASSSGGANEQYF
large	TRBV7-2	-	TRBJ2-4	TGTGCCAGCAGCCTGGACCGGGGCATTCAGTACTTC	CASSLDRGIQYF
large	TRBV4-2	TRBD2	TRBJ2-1	TGTGCCAGCAGCCAAGAACGCGGGGGGGCCAATGAGCAGTTCTTC	CASSQERGGANEQFF
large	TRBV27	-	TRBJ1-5	TGTGCCAGCAGTTTACCTGGGTACAATCAGCCCCAGCATTTT	CASSLPGYNQPQHF
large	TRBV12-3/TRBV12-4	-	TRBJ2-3	TGTGCCACCGGGGCGAGAGGGTCAGATACGCAGTATTTT	CATGARGSDTQYF
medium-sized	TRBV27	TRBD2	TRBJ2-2	TGTGCCAGCAGTTTAATAGCGGGGGGAAAGGATAGCGGGGAGCTGTTTTTT	CASSLIAGGKDSGELFF
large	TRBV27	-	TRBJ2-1	TGTGCCAGCAGTTTATCGTCAGGGAGCTCCTACAATGAGCAGTTCTTC	CASSLSSGSSYNEQFF
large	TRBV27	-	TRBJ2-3	TGTGCCAGCAGTCGACAGGCAGATACGCAGTATTTT	CASSRQADTQYF
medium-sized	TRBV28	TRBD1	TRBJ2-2	TGTGCCAGCAGTTTAGGTACAACAGGGGTAACCGGGGAGCTGTTTTTT	CASSLGTTGVTGELFF
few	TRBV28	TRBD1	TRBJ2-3	TGTGCCAGCAGTCTCCAAGGACAGGGGGCGCGGGCAGATACGCAGTATTTT	CASSLQGQGARADTQYF
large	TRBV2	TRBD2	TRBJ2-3	TGTGCCAGCTGCCTTGGACTAGCGGGGGGGCAAGGCACAGATACGCAGTATTTT	CASCLGLAGGQGTDTQYF
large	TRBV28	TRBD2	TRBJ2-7	TGTGCCAGCAGTCTCTACGCGGGGGGGGACTCCTACGAGCAGTACTTC	CASSLYAGGDSYEQYF
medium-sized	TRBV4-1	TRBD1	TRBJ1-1	TGCGCCAGCAGCCCAATGGACAGGGGGAACACTGAAGCTTTCTTT	CASSPMDRGNTEAFF
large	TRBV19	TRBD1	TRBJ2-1	TGTGCCAGTAGTATTGGTCAGGGACAGGGGCAGTTCTTC	CASSIGQGQGQFF
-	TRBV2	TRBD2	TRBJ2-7	TGTGCCAGCAGTGAAGACGGCGGGGGAAGTGGGTACGAGCAGTACTTC	CASSEDGGGSGYEQYF
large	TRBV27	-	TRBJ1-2	TGTGCCAGCAGTCCCTGGACGGGGGGCGAAGGCTACACCTTC	CASSPWTGGEGYTF
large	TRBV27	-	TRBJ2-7	TGTGCCAGCAGTTGGGGGTCAAACTACGAGCAGTACTTC	CASSWGSNYEQYF
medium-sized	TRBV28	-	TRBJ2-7	TGTGCCAGCAGTTTAGGGGGGGGCCTATCCTACGAGCAGTACTTC	CASSLGGGLSYEQYF
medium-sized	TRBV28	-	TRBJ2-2	TGTGCCAGCAGTTCGACAGGCCCGAACACCGGGGAGCTGTTTTTT	CASSSTGPNTGELFF
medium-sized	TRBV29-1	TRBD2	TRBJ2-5	TGCAGCGTTGCCGGGACTAGCGGGGGTGGGGAGACCCAGTACTTC	CSVAGTSGGGETQYF